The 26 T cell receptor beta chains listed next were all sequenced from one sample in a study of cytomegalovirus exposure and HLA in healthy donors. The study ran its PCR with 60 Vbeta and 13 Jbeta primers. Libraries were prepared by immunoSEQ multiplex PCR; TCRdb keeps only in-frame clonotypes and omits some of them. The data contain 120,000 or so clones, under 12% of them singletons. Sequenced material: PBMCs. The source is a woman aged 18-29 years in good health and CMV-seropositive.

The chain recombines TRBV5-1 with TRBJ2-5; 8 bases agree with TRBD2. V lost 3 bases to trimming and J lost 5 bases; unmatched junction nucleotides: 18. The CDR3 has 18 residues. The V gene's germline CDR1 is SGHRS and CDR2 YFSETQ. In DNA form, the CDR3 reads TGCGCCAGCAGCTACGACAGGAATGGAGCGGGAGTCTGGGAGACCCAGTACTTC. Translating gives CASSYDRNGAGVWETQYF.

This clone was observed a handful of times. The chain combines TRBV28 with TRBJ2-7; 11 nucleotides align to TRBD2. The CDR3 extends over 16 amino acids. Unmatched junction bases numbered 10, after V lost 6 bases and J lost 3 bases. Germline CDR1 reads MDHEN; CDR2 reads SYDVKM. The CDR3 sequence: CASRSGLAEPLYEQYF. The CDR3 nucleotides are TGTGCCAGCAGATCGGGACTAGCGGAACCACTCTACGAGCAGTACTTC. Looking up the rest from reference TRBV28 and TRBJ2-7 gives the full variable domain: DVKVTQSSRYLVKRTGEKVFLECVQDMDHENMFWYRQDPGLGLRLIYFSYDVKMKEKGDIPEGYSVSREKKERFSLILESASTNQTSMYLCASRSGLAEPLYEQYFGPGTRLTVT.

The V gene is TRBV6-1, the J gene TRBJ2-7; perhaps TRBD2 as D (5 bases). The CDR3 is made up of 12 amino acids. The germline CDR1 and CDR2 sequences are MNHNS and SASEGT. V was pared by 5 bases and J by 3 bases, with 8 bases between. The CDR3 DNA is TGTGCCAGCAGTACGGGGTTCTACGAGCAGTACTTC. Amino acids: CASSTGFYEQYF.

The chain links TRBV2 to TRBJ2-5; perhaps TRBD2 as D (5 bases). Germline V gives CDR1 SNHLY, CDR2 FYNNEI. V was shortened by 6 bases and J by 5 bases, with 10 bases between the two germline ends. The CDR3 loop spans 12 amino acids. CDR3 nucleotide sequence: TGTGCCAGCAGATGGACGGGGGAGACCCAGTACTTC. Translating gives CASRWTGETQYF.

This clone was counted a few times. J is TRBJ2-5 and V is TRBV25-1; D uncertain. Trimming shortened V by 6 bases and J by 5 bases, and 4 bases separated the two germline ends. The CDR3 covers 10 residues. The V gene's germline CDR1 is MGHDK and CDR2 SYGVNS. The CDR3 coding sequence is TGTGCCAGCAGAGAGGAGACCCAGTACTTC. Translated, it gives CASREETQYF.

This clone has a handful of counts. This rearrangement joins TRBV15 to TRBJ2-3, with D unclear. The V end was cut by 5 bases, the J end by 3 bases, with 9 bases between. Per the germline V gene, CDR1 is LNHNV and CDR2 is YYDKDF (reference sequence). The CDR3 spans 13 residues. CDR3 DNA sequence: TGTGCCACCAGCGTAAAGGAGACAGATACGCAGTATTTT. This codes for CATSVKETDTQYF.

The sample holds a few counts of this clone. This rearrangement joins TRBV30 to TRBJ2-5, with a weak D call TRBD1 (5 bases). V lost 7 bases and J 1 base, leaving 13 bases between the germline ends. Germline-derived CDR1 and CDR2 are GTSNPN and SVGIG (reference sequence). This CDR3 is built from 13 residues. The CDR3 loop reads CASKGAVQETQYF. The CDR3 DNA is TGTGCCTCCAAAGGGGCCGTCCAAGAGACCCAGTACTTC.

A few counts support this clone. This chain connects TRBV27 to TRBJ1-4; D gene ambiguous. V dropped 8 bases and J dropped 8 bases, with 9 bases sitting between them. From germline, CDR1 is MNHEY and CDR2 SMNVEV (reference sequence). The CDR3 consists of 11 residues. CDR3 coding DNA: TGTGCCAGCTCGTCGGGGGAAAAACTGTTTTTT. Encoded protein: CASSSGEKLFF.

CDR3 bases: TGTGCCAGCTCACCGATGCAGCAAGAGACCCAGTACTTC. Its protein is CASSPMQQETQYF. The V call is TRBV18, the J call TRBJ2-5, with unresolved D. Germline CDR1 and CDR2: KGHSH and LQKENI. CDR3 length: 13 residues. The V and J ends lost 3 bases and 2 bases respectively, with 7 bases between them.

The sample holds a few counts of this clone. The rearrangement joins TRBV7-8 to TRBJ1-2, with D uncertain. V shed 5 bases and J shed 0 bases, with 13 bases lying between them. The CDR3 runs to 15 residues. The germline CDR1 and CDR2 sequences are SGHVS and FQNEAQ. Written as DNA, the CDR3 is TGTGCCAGCAGCCTTCGACGGGAATCTAACTATGGCTACACCTTC. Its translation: CASSLRRESNYGYTF.

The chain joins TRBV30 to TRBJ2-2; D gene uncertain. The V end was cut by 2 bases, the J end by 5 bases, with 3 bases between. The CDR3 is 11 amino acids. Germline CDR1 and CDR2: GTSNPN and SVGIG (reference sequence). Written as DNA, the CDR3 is TGTGCCTGGAGTCGGACCGGGGAGCTGTTTTTT. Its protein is CAWSRTGELFF.

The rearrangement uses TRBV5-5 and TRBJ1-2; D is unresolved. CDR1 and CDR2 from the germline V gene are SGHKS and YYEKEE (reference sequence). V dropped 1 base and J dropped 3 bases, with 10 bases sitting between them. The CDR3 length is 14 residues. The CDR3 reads CASSLYGGDYGYTF. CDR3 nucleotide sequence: TGTGCCAGCAGCTTGTATGGCGGTGACTATGGCTACACCTTC.

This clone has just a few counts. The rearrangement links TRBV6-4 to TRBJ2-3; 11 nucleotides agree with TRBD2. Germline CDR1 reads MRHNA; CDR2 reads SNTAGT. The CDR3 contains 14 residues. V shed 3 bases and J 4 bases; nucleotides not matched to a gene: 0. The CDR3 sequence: CASSEGLAADTQYF. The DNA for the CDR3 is TGTGCCAGCAGTGAGGGACTAGCGGCAGATACGCAGTATTTT.

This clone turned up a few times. The CDR3 DNA reads as TGTGCCAGCTCACCCCCAAAGGGACAGAAGGAAGGGGCCAACGTCCTGACTTTC. As protein: CASSPPKGQKEGANVLTF. The chain employs TRBV18 and TRBJ2-6, with 7 positions matching TRBD1. With V trimmed by 3 bases and J by 4 bases, 12 bases remained unmatched. This CDR3 has 18 amino acids. Germline CDR1 KGHSH, CDR2 LQKENI.

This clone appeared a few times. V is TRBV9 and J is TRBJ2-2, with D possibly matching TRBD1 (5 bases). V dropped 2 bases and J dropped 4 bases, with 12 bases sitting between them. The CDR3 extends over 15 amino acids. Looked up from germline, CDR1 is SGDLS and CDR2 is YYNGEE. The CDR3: CASSVDTGTTGELFF. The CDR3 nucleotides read TGTGCCAGCAGCGTCGATACAGGAACCACCGGGGAGCTGTTTTTT. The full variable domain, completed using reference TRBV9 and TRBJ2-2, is DSGVTQTPKHLITATGQRVTLRCSPRSGDLSVYWYQQSLDQGLQFLIQYYNGEERAKGNILERFSAQQFPDLHSELNLSSLELGDSALYFCASSVDTGTTGELFFGEGSRLTVL.

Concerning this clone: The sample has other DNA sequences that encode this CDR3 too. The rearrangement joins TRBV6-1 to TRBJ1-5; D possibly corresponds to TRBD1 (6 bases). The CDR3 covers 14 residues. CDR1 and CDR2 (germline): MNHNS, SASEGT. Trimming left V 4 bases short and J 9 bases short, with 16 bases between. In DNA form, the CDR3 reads TGTGCCAGCAGTGGCCGGGCACAGGGTCGGCCCCAGCATTTT. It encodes CASSGRAQGRPQHF.

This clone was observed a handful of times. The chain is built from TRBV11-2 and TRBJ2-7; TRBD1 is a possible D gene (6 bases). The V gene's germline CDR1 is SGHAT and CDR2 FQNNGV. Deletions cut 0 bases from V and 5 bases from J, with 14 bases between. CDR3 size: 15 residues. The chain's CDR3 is CASSLDGTGSHEQYF. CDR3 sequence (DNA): TGTGCCAGCAGCTTAGATGGTACAGGGAGCCACGAGCAGTACTTC.

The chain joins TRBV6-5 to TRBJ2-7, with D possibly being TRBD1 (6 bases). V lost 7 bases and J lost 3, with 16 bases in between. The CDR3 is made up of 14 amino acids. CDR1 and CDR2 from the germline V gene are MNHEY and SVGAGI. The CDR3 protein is CASKANRAHYEQYF. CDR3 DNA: TGTGCCAGCAAGGCCAACAGGGCGCACTACGAGCAGTACTTC.

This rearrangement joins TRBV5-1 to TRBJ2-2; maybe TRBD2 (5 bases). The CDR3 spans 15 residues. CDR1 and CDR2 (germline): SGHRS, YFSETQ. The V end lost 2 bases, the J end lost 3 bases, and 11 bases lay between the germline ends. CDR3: CASSFEGVYTGELFF. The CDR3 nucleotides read TGCGCCAGCAGCTTCGAGGGAGTGTACACCGGGGAGCTGTTTTTT. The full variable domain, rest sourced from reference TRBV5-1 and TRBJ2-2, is KAGVTQTPRYLIKTRGQQVTLSCSPISGHRSVSWYQQTPGQGLQFLFEYFSETQRNKGNFPGRFSGRQFSNSRSEMNVSTLELGDSALYLCASSFEGVYTGELFFGEGSRLTVL.

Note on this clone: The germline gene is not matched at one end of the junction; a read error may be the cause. The CDR3 sequence: CASRPTSGGSCEQYF. The CDR3 DNA reads as TGCGCCAGCAGACCCACTAGCGGGGGCTCCTGCGAGCAGTACTTC. The chain combines TRBV5-1 with TRBJ2-7; TRBD2 matches at 11 bases. Germline V gene lookup returns CDR1 SGHRS and CDR2 YFSETQ. This CDR3 region has 15 residues.

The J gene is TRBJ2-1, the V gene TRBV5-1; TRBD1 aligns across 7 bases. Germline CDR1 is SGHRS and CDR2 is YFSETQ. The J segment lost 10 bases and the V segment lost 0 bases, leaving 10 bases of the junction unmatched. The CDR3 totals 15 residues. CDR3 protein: CASSLGQGALHEQFF. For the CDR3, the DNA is TGCGCCAGCAGCTTGGGACAGGGCGCCTTACACGAGCAGTTCTTC.

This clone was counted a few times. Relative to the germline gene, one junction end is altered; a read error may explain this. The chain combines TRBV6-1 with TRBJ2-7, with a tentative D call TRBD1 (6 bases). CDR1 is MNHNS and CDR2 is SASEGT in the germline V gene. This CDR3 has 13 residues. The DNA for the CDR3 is TGTGCCAGAAGTGAGATGGCAGGGGAGGAGCAGTACTTC. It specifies CARSEMAGEEQYF.

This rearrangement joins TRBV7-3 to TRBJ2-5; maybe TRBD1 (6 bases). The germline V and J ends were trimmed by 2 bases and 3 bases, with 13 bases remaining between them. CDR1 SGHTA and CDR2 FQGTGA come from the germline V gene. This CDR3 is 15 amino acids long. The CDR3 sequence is CASSLGARTEETQYF. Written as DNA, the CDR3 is TGTGCCAGCAGCTTAGGGGCTAGGACAGAAGAGACCCAGTACTTC. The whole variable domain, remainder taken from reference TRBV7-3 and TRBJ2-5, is GAGVSQTPSNKVTEKGKYVELRCDPISGHTALYWYRQSLGQGPEFLIYFQGTGAADDSGLPNDRFFAVRPEGSVSTLKIQRTERGDSAVYLCASSLGARTEETQYFGPGTRLLVL.

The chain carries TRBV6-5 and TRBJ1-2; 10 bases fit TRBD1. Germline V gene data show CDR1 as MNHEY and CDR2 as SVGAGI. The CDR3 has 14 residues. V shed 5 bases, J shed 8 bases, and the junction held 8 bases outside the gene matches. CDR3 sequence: CASSLPGTGDGYTF. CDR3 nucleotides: TGTGCCAGCAGTCTTCCCGGGACAGGGGACGGCTACACCTTC.

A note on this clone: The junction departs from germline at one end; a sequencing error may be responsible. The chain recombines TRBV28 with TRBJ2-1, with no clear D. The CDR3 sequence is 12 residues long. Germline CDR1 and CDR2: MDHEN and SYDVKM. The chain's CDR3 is CASSLTGNEPFF. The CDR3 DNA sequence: TGTGCCAGCAGTTTAACGGGTAATGAGCCGTTCTTC.

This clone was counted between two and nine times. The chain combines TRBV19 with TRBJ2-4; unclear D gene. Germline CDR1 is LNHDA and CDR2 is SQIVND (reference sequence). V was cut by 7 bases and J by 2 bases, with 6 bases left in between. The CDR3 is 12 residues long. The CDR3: CASTSPKNIQYF. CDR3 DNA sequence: TGTGCCAGTACCTCTCCCAAAAACATTCAGTACTTC.